Only a few counts were recorded for the clone carrying this T cell receptor beta chain. Its antigen is currently unknown. The germline V gene has CDR1 MNHEY and CDR2 SVGAGI. The V and J ends lost 4 bases and 1 base, in that order; junction bases with no gene match: 5. This CDR3 spans 15 amino acids. Template switching by 5'RACE produced TCR cDNA, adding a universal primer site and UMIs. TCRdb processed the 5' RACE reads anew with MiXCR; each CDR3 protein has one entry. Of hundreds of thousands of distinct CDR3 sequences listed, 9% to 15% are singletons. This entry is derived from a study of T cells after yellow fever vaccination. The wider study: Low-cell-number fractions underwent preparation using SMART-Seq v4 Ultra Low Input.

Regarding the study as a whole: Subsequent booster samples again held most clones from primary vaccination (nearly 98% CD4, nearly 90% CD8). The presence of abundant clonotypes contaminating from the bulk population was possible in FACS-sorted repertoires.

The rearrangement uses TRBV6-5 and TRBJ2-7, with 9 positions matching TRBD2. This material consisted of PBMCs, taken on the day of the yellow fever booster vaccination. The TCR was taken from a man younger than 40 who received the YFV17D yellow fever vaccine. CDR3 sequence reads: CASSWAGGPSYEQYF. The CDR3 DNA reads TGTGCCAGCAGTTGGGCGGGAGGGCCATCCTACGAGCAGTACTTC.